This T cell receptor (beta chain) was observed in a study of cytomegalovirus exposure and HLA in healthy donors. Whole-study context: Per a later analysis, the approximately 620 first-cohort and approximately 120 validation repertoires shared one platform. Study observations and caveats: For cytomegalovirus status, the classifier reportedly gave diagnoses with high specificity and sensitivity. Cytomegalovirus-associated TCR beta chains were listed, numbering some 150. Specificity of three CMV-associated chains for CMV antigens was verified in vitro.

On this clone itself: The antigen is unknown.

Produced via immunoSEQ multiplex PCR; TCRdb's table is partial and in-frame only. The repertoire holds over 110,000 clones, with about 88% as singletons. This CDR3 comprises 14 residues. The germline V gene has CDR1 SNHLY and CDR2 FYNNEI. The clonotype originates from a man younger than 35 in good health and CMV-seropositive. This chain joins TRBV2 and TRBJ2-5; D is ambiguous. The assigned J gene may be wrong: the sequence end matches TRBJ2-7 better. The sample taken for sequencing was PBMCs. CDR3 bases: TGTGCCAGCAGTGAAGGGTCAAGCTCCTACGAGCAGTACTTC. Residues: CASSEGSSSYEQYF.